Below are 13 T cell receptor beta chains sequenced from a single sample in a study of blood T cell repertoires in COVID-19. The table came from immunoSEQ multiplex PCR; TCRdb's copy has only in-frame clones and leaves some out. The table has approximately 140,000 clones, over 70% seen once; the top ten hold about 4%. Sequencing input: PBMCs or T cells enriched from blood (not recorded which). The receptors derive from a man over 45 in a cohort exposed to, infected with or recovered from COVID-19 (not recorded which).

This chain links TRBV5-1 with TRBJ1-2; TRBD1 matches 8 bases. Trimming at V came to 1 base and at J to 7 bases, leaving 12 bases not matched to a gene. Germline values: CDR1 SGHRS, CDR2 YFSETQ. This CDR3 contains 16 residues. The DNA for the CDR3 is TGCGCCAGCAGCTTGTCCCCGGGACAGGTAACGCTTGGCTACACCTTC. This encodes CASSLSPGQVTLGYTF.

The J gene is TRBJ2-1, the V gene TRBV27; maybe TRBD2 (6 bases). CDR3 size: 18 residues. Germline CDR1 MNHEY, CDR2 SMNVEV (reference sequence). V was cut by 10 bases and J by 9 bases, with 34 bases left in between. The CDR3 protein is CATIGGRSNTGPSGEQFF. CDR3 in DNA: TGTGCCACCATCGGGGGACGAAGTAACACCGGGCCCTCTGGTGAGCAGTTCTTC.

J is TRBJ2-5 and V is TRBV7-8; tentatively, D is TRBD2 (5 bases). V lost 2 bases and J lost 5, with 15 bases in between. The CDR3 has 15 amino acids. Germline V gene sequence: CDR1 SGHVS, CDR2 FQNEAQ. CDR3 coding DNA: TGTGCCAGCAGCTTAAAGGAGCATTCGGGGGAGACCCAGTACTTC. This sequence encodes CASSLKEHSGETQYF.

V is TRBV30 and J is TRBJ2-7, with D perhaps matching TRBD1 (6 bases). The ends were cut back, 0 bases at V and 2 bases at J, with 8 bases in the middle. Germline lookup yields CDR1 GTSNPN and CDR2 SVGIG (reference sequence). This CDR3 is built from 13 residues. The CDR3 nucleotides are TGTGCCTGGAGTGTGGACAGAACCTACGAGCAGTACTTC. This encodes CAWSVDRTYEQYF.

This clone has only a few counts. CDR3 protein: CASSLLAGAQETQYF. CDR3 DNA: TGCGCCAGCAGCTTGTTGGCGGGGGCTCAAGAGACCCAGTACTTC. V usage is TRBV5-1 and J usage is TRBJ2-5, with a weak D call TRBD2 (7 bases). Trimming left V 1 base short and J 2 bases short, with 12 bases between. CDR1 is SGHRS and CDR2 is YFSETQ in the germline V gene. CDR3 length equals 15 residues.

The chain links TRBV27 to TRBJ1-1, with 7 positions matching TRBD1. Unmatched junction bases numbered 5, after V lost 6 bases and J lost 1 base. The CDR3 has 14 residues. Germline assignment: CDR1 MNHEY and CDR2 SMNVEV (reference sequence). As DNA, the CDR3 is TGTGCCAGCAGCTCCGGGACAGCGAACACTGAAGCTTTCTTT. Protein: CASSSGTANTEAFF.

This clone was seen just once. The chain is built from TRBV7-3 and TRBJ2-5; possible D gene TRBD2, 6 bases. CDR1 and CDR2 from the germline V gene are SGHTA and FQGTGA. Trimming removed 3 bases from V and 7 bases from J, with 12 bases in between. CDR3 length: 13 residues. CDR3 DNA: TGTGCCAGCAGCTTCTCCTCCGGGGGGACCCAGTACTTC. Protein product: CASSFSSGGTQYF. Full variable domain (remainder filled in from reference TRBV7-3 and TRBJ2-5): GAGVSQTPSNKVTEKGKYVELRCDPISGHTALYWYRQSLGQGPEFLIYFQGTGAADDSGLPNDRFFAVRPEGSVSTLKIQRTERGDSAVYLCASSFSSGGTQYFGPGTRLLVL.

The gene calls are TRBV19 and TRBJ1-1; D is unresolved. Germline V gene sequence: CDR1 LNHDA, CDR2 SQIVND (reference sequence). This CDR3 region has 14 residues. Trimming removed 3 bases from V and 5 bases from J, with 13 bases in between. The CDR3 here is CASSMLRVGTEAFF. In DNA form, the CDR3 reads TGTGCCAGTAGTATGTTGCGGGTGGGAACTGAAGCTTTCTTT.

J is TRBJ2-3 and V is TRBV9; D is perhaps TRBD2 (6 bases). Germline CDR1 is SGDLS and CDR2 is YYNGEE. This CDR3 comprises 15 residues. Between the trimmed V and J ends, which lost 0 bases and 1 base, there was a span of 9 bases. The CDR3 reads CASSVGSGGTDTQYF. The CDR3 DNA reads TGTGCCAGCAGCGTAGGATCGGGAGGCACAGATACGCAGTATTTT.

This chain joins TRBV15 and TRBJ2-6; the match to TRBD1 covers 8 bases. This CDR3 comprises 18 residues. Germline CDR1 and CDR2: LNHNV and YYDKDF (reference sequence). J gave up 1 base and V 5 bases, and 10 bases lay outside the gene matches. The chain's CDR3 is CATSLGQGRWSGANVLTF. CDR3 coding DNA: TGTGCCACCAGCTTAGGACAGGGACGTTGGTCTGGGGCCAACGTCCTGACTTTC.

The CDR3 region is CSVEDTGKGNSYEQYF. Written as DNA, the CDR3 is TGCAGCGTTGAAGACACGGGGAAGGGAAATTCCTACGAGCAGTACTTC. The chain has TRBV29-1 and TRBJ2-7; D is possibly TRBD2 (5 bases). Germline V gene lookup returns CDR1 SQVTM and CDR2 ANQGSEA. Trimming pared 0 bases from V and 1 base from J, leaving 16 bases between. The CDR3 is made up of 16 amino acids.

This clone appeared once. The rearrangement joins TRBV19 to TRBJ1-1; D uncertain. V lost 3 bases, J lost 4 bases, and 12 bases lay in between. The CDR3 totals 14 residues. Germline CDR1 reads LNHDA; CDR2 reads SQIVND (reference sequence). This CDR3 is CASSIGGIVTEAFF. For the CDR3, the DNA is TGTGCCAGTAGTATTGGAGGCATCGTCACTGAAGCTTTCTTT.

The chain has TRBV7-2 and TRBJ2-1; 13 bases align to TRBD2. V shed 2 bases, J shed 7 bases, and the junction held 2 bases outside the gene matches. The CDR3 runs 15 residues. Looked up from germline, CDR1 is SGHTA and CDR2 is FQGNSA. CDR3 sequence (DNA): TGTGCCAGCAGCTTATGGGGACTAGCGGGGAATGAGCAGTTCTTC. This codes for CASSLWGLAGNEQFF.